The TCR beta chain under discussion was sequenced for a study of blood T cell repertoires in COVID-19. The study assigned cohorts using participant-reported clinical history. This CDR3 has 16 residues. Germline values: CDR1 MDHEN, CDR2 SYDVKM. Trimming pared 6 bases from V and 6 bases from J, leaving 23 bases between. Repertoires were generated with immunoSEQ multiplex PCR, while TCRdb's copy carries only in-frame clones and drops some. The sample records approximately 210,000 clones, around 87% being singletons. The TCR was taken from a young man in a cohort exposed to, infected with or recovered from COVID-19 (not recorded which). V gene TRBV28 combines with J gene TRBJ1-2; D might be TRBD1 (6 bases). Input material: PBMCs or T cells enriched from blood (not recorded which). CDR3 region: CASRHPPGQWKNGYTF. The CDR3 DNA sequence: TGTGCCAGCAGACACCCCCCGGGACAATGGAAAAATGGCTACACCTTC.